Described below is a single TCR beta chain sequence and its context. This sample was taken from a study of blood T cell repertoires in COVID-19. Overall study context: The origin of the acute and convalescent COVID-19 samples was the United States, Italy and Spain.

Clinical histories supplied by participants themselves formed the basis of cohort assignment. Profiled with immunoSEQ multiplex PCR; TCRdb holds only in-frame clones, not every one. The repertoire holds around 300,000 clones, with around 87% as singletons. The V and J ends lost 4 bases and 1 base, in that order; junction bases with no gene match: 1. CDR1 and CDR2 from the germline V gene are SGHTA and FQGNSA. The CDR3 covers 14 residues. This receptor was taken from a woman aged 25 to 39 who had recovered from COVID-19. The specimen was PBMCs or T cells enriched from blood (not recorded which). V usage is TRBV7-2 and J usage is TRBJ1-5; TRBD1 aligns across 7 bases. CDR3 region: CASSWGQSNQPQHF. The CDR3, as DNA: TGTGCCAGCAGCTGGGGACAGAGCAATCAGCCCCAGCATTTT.